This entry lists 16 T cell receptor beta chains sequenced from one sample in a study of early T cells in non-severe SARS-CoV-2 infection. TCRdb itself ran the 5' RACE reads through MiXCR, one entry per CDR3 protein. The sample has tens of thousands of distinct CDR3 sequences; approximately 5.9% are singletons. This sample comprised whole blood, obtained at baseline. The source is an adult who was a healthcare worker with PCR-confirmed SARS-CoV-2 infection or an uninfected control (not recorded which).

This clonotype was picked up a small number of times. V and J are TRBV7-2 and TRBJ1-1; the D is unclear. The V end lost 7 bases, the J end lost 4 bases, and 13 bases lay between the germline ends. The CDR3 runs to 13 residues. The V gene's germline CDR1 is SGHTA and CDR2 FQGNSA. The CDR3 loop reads CASTEQFITEAFF. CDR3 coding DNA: TGTGCCAGCACCGAGCAGTTCATCACTGAAGCTTTCTTT. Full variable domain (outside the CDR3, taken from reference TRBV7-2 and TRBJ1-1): GAGVSQSPSNKVTEKGKDVELRCDPISGHTALYWYRQSLGQGLEFLIYFQGNSAPDKSGLPSDRFSAERTGGSVSTLTIQRTQQEDSAVYLCASTEQFITEAFFGQGTRLTVV.

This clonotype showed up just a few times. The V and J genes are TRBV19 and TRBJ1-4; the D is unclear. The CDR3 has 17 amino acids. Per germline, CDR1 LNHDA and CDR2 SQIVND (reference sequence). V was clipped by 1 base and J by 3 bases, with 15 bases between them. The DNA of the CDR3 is TGTGCCAGTAGTATAGCGGCGGCACCCCCGGCTAATGAAAAACTGTTTTTT. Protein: CASSIAAAPPANEKLFF.

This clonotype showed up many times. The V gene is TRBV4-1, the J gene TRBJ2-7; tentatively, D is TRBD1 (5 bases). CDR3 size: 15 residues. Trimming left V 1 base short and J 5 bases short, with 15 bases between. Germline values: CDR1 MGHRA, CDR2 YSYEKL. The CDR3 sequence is CASSQVTGAFNEQYF. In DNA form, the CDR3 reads TGCGCCAGCAGCCAAGTTACAGGCGCCTTTAACGAGCAGTACTTC.

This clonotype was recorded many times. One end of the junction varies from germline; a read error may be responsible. Here the CDR3 reads CASSLVGNQETQYF. The CDR3 nucleotides are TGTGCCAGCAGCTTGGTAGGCAACCAGGAGACCCAGTACTTC. The rearrangement uses TRBV5-4 and TRBJ2-5; D gene ambiguous. Germline assignment: CDR1 SGHNT and CDR2 YYREEE (reference sequence). The CDR3 length is 14 residues.

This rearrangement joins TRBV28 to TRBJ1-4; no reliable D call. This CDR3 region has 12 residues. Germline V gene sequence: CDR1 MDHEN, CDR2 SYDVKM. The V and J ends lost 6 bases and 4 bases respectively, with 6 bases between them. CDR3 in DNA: TGTGCCAGCAGATACAGTAATGAAAAACTGTTTTTT. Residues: CASRYSNEKLFF.

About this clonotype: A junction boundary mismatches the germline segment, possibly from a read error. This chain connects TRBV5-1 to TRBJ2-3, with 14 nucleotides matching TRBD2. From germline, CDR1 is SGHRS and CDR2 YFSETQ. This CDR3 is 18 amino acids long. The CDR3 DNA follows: TGCTCCAGCAGCTTCGATCCGACGGGACTAGCGGGAGTTGATACGCAGTATTTT. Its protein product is CSSSFDPTGLAGVDTQYF.

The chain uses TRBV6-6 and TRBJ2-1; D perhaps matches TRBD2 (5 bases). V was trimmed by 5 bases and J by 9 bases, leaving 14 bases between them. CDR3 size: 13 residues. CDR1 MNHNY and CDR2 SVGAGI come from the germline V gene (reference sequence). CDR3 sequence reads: CASSPPGMGEQFF. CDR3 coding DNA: TGTGCCAGCAGTCCCCCCGGGATGGGTGAGCAGTTCTTC.

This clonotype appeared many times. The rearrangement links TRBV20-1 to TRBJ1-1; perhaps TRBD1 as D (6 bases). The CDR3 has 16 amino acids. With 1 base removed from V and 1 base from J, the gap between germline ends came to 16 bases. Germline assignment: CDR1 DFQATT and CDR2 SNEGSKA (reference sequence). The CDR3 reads CSARGFGTTPNTEAFF. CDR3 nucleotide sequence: TGCAGTGCTAGAGGATTCGGGACAACACCGAACACTGAAGCTTTCTTT.

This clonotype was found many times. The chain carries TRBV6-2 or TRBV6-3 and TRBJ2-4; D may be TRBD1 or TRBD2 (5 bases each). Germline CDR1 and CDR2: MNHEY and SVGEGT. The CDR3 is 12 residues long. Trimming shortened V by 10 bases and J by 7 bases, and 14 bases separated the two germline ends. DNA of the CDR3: TGTGCCATTAGGGACGCCGAGAACATTCAGTACTTC. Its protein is CAIRDAENIQYF.

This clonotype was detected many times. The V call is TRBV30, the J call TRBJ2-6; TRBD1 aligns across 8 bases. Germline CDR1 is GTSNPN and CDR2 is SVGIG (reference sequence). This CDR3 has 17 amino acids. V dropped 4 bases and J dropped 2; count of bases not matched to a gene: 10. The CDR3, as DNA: TGTGCCTGGACTCGCGGACAGGGTGCGCCTGGGGCCAACGTCCTGACTTTC. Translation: CAWTRGQGAPGANVLTF.

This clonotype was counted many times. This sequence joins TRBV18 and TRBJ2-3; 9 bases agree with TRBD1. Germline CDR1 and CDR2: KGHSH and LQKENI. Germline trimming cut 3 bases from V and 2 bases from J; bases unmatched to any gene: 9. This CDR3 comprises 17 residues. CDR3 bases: TGTGCCAGCTCACCCCGATATGGGACAGGGCACACAGATACGCAGTATTTT. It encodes CASSPRYGTGHTDTQYF.

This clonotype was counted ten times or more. The DNA for the CDR3 is TGTGCCAGCAGCCCACGACAGGGATACAATGAGCAGTTCTTC. Its translation is CASSPRQGYNEQFF. This chain links TRBV9 with TRBJ2-1; 7 nucleotides match TRBD1. V dropped 4 bases and J dropped 4; count of bases not matched to a gene: 5. The germline gives CDR1 SGDLS, CDR2 YYNGEE. There are 14 residues in the CDR3.

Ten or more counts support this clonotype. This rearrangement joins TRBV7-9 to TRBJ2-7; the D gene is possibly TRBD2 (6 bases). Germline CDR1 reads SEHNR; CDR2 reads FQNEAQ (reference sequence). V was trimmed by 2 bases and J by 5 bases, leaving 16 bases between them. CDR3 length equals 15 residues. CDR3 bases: TGTGCCAGCAGCTTAATTCGGGGAGGTAGGAACGAGCAGTACTTC. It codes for CASSLIRGGRNEQYF.

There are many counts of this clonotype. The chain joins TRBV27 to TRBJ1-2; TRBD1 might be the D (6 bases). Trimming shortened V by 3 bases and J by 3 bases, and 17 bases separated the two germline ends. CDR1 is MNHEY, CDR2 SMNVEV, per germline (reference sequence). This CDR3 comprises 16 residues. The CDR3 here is CASSFRKQGTYYGYTF. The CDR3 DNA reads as TGTGCCAGCAGTTTTAGGAAACAGGGCACTTACTATGGCTACACCTTC.

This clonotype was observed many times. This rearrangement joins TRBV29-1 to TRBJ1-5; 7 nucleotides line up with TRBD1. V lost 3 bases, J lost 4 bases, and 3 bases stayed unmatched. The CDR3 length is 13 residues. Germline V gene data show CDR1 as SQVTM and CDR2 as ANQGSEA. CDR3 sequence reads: CSVETGFNQPQHF. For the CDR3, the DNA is TGCAGCGTTGAGACAGGGTTTAATCAGCCCCAGCATTTT.

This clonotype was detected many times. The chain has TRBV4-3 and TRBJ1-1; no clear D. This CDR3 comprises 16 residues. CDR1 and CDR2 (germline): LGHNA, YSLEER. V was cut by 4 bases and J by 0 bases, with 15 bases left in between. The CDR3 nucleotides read TGCGCCAGCAGCCTAGACCTAAACTTACTGAACACTGAAGCTTTCTTT. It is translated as CASSLDLNLLNTEAFF.